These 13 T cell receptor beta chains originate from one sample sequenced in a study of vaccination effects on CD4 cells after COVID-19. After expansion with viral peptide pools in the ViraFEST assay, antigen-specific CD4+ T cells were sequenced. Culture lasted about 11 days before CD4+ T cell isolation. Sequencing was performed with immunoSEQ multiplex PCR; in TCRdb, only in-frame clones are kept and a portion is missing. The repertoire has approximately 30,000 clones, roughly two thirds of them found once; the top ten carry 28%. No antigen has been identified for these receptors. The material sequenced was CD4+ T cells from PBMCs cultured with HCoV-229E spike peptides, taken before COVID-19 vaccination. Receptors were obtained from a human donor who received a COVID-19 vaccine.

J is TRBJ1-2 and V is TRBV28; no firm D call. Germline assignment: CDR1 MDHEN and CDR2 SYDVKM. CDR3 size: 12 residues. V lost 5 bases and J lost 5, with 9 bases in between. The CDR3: CASSVGDYGYTF. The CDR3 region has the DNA TGTGCCAGCAGTGTCGGGGATTATGGCTACACCTTC.

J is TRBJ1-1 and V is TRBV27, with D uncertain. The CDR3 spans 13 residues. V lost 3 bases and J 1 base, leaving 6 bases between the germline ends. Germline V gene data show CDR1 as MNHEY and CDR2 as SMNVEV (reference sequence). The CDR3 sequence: CASSFRSNTEAFF. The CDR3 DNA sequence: TGTGCCAGCAGTTTCAGATCGAACACTGAAGCTTTCTTT.

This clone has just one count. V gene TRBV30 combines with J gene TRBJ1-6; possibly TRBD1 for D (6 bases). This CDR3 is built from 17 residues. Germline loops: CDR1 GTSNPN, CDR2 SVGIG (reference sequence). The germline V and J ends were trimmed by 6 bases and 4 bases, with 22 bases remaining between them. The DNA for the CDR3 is TGTGCCTGCCAACCCCCCTCGGGGGGGCTTTATAATTCACCCCTCCACTTT. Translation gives CACQPPSGGLYNSPLHF.

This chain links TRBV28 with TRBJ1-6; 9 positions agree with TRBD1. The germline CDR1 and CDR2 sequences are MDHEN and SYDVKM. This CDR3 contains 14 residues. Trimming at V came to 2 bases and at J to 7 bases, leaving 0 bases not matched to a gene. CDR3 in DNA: TGTGCCAGCAGTTTAGGACAGGGGAATTCACCCCTCCACTTT. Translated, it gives CASSLGQGNSPLHF.

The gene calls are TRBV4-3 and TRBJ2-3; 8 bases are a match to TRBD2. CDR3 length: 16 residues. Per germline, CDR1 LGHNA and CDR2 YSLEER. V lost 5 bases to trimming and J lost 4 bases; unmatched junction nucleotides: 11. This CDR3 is CASSGEMRGDPDTQYF. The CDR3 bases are TGCGCCAGCAGCGGGGAGATGCGGGGGGACCCAGATACGCAGTATTTT.

This CDR3 reads CASSFGTGPDTQYF. CDR3 nucleotides: TGCGCCAGCAGCTTTGGGACAGGACCAGATACGCAGTATTTT. The chain combines TRBV5-1 with TRBJ2-3, with 8 nucleotides matching TRBD1. This CDR3 has 14 amino acids. V dropped 2 bases and J dropped 4; count of bases not matched to a gene: 3. In germline, CDR1 is SGHRS, CDR2 YFSETQ.

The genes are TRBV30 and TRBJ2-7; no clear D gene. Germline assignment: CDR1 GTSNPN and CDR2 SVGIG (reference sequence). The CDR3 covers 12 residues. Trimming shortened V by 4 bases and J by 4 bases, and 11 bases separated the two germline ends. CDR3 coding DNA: TGTGCCTGGAAGCGTGAATCTTACGAGCAGTACTTC. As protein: CAWKRESYEQYF.

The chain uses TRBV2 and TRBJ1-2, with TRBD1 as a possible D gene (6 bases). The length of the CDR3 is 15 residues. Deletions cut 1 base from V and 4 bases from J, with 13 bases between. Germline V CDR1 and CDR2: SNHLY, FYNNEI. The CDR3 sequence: CASSEGRGVSYGYTF. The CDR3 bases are TGTGCCAGCAGTGAAGGCAGGGGAGTAAGCTATGGCTACACCTTC.

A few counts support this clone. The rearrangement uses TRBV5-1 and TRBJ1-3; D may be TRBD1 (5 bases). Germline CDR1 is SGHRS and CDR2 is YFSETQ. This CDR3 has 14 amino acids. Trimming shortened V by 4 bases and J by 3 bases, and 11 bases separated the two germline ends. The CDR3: CASSPVGGGNTIYF. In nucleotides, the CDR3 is TGCGCCAGCAGCCCGGTGGGGGGTGGAAACACCATATATTTT.

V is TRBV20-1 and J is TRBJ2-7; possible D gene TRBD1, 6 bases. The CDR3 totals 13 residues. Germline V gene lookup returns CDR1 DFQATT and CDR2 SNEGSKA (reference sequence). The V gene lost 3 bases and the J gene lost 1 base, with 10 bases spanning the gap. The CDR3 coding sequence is TGCAGTGCTAGTTGGGGGCTATCCTACGAGCAGTACTTC. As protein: CSASWGLSYEQYF.

CDR3 region: CASSSLGTGASSFF. The CDR3 DNA reads TGTGCCAGCAGCTCCTTGGGGACAGGGGCGAGTTCTTTCTTT. This chain joins TRBV6-6 and TRBJ1-1; 10 bases are a match to TRBD1. Per germline, CDR1 MNHNY and CDR2 SVGAGI (reference sequence). The CDR3 loop spans 14 amino acids. V gave up 6 bases and J gave up 12 bases; unmatched junction bases: 13.

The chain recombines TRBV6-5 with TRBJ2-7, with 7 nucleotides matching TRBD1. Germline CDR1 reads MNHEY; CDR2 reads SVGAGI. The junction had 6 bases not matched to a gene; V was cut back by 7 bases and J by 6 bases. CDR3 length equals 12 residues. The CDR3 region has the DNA TGTGCCAGCAAAAGGGCAGGGGGCGAGCAGTACTTC. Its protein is CASKRAGGEQYF.

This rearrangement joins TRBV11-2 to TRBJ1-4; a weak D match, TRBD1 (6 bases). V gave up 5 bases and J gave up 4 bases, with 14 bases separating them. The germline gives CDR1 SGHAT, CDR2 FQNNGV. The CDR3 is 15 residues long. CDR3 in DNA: TGTGCCAGCAGCCGTCGGACAGCAAGTAATGAAAAACTGTTTTTT. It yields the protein CASSRRTASNEKLFF.